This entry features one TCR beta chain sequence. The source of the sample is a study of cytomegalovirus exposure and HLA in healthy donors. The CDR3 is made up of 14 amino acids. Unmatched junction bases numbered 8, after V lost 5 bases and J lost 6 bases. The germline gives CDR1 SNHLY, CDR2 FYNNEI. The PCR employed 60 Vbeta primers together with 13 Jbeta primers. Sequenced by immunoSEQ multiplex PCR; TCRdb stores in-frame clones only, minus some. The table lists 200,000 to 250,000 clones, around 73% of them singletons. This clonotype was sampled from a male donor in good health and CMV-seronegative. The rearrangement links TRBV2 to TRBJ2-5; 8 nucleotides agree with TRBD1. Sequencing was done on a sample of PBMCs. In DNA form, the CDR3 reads TGTGCCAGCAGTTCAGGGGGCGCGGGCAAGACCCAGTACTTC. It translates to CASSSGGAGKTQYF. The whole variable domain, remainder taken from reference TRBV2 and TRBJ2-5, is EPEVTQTPSHQVTQMGQEVILRCVPISNHLYFYWYRQILGQKVEFLVSFYNNEISEKSEIFDDQFSVERPDGSNFTLKIRSTKLEDSAMYFCASSSGGAGKTQYFGPGTRLLVL.